This T cell receptor beta chain was retrieved from a study of OX40 agonist ivuxolimab in advanced cancers. The CDR3 totals 13 residues. Looked up from germline, CDR1 is MNHEY and CDR2 is SMNVEV (reference sequence). V was cut by 2 bases and J by 7 bases, with 8 bases left in between. The protocol was immunoSEQ multiplex PCR, while the TCRdb copy is restricted to in-frame clones and leaves out a portion. In the table there are more than 40,000 clones, about nine tenths of which are singletons. This TCR came from an adult with an advanced solid tumor such as melanoma, head and neck, liver or kidney cancer. This chain uses TRBV27 with TRBJ2-2; D unresolved. The input for sequencing was CD4+ or CD8+ T cells sorted from blood, taken in a trial of the OX40 agonist ivuxolimab. The CDR3 DNA follows: TGTGCCAGCAGTTTACTTGGTGGCGGGGAGCTGTTTTTT. Its protein is CASSLLGGGELFF.